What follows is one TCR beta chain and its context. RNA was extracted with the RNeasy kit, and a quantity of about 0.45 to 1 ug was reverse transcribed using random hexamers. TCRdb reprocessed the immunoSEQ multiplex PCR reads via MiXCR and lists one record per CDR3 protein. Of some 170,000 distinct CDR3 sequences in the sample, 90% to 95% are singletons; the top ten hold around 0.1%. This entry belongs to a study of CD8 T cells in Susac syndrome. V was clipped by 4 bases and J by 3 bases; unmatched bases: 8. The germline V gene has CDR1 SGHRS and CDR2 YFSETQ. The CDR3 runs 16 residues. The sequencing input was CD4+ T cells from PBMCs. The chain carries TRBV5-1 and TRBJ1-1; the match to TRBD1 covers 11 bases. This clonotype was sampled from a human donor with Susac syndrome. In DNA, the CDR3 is TGCGCCAGCAGCATAAGGACAGGGGGCCTTGACACTGAAGCTTTCTTT. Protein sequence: CASSIRTGGLDTEAFF.